These 9 T cell receptor beta chains share one sample of origin, sequenced in a study of OX40 agonist ivuxolimab in advanced cancers. TCRdb's table, derived via immunoSEQ multiplex PCR, lists solely in-frame clones and lacks some. The repertoire holds some 21,000 clones, 77% seen once, with over 15% in the top ten. Material: CD4+ or CD8+ T cells sorted from blood, obtained in a trial of the OX40 agonist ivuxolimab. The receptors originated from an adult with an advanced solid tumor such as melanoma, head and neck, liver or kidney cancer.

This clone is medium-sized by share. This chain joins TRBV28 and TRBJ2-1, with TRBD2 matching 12 bases. V was clipped by 6 bases and J by 4 bases; unmatched bases: 7. Germline V gene sequence: CDR1 MDHEN, CDR2 SYDVKM. CDR3 size: 16 residues. Written as DNA, the CDR3 is TGTGCCAGCAGCTCCTTCGGGACTAGCGGGTACAATGAGCAGTTCTTC. Protein product: CASSSFGTSGYNEQFF.

This chain's CDR3 is CASSPRDVGISGANVLTF. DNA for the CDR3: TGTGCCAGCAGCCCCCGGGACGTGGGAATCTCTGGGGCCAACGTCCTGACTTTC. V and J are TRBV9 and TRBJ2-6; D might be TRBD1 or TRBD2, each matching 5 bases. Germline values: CDR1 SGDLS, CDR2 YYNGEE. V lost 4 bases and J lost 0, with 17 bases in between. The length of the CDR3 is 18 residues.

V is TRBV5-6 and J is TRBJ1-4, with a tentative D call TRBD1 (6 bases). This CDR3 region has 16 residues. Germline lookup yields CDR1 SGHDT and CDR2 YYEEEE. V was shortened by 0 bases and J by 7 bases, with 16 bases between the two germline ends. The CDR3 region is CASSLEAGVFGEKLFF. The CDR3 bases are TGTGCCAGCAGCTTGGAGGCAGGGGTCTTTGGTGAAAAACTGTTTTTT.

This chain links TRBV2 with TRBJ2-7; D is ambiguous. The CDR3 consists of 16 residues. Germline CDR1 and CDR2: SNHLY and FYNNEI. V lost 5 bases to trimming and J lost 0 bases, with 17 bases between them. In DNA, the CDR3 is TGTGCCAGCAGTTACTCGATTTCAGTCTCCTCCTACGAGCAGTACTTC. Translated: CASSYSISVSSYEQYF.

The chain uses TRBV28 and TRBJ1-2; D remains unclear. The CDR3 is 14 residues long. Per the germline V gene, CDR1 is MDHEN and CDR2 is SYDVKM. V was cut by 3 bases and J by 2 bases, with 10 bases left in between. The DNA of the CDR3 is TGTGCCAGCAGTTTCGAGGGAAACAACTATGGCTACACCTTC. Protein: CASSFEGNNYGYTF.

The chain links TRBV6-6 to TRBJ1-2, with a tentative D call TRBD1 (5 bases). This CDR3 is 15 amino acids long. Trimming removed 3 bases at V and 5 bases at J, with 16 bases between. The germline V gene has CDR1 MNHNY and CDR2 SVGAGI (reference sequence). The CDR3 protein is CASSYGPDSKYGYTF. The CDR3 nucleotides read TGTGCCAGCAGTTATGGGCCAGACAGCAAGTATGGCTACACCTTC.

This chain links TRBV9 with TRBJ2-3; D gene unclear. In germline, CDR1 is SGDLS, CDR2 YYNGEE. Trimming took off 0 bases at V and 2 bases at J, with 7 bases between the two ends. CDR3 length: 14 residues. The CDR3 spells CASSVGGYTDTQYF. CDR3 bases: TGTGCCAGCAGCGTAGGTGGATACACAGATACGCAGTATTTT.

The chain combines TRBV2 with TRBJ2-5; possible D gene TRBD2, 5 bases. The V and J ends lost 6 bases and 1 base respectively, with 21 bases between them. Germline assignment: CDR1 SNHLY and CDR2 FYNNEI. This CDR3 region has 17 residues. CDR3 DNA sequence: TGTGCCAGCAGCCTGGAGGTCAGTTCCCGCCGCCAAGAGACCCAGTACTTC. This gives the protein CASSLEVSSRRQETQYF.

In this sample, this clone turned up once. The rearrangement joins TRBV7-9 to TRBJ2-7, with D possibly matching TRBD1 (6 bases). Trimming removed 3 bases from V and 0 bases from J, with 9 bases in between. There are 14 residues in the CDR3. The germline gives CDR1 SEHNR, CDR2 FQNEAQ (reference sequence). CDR3 in amino acids: CASSLGTSSYEQYF. The CDR3 DNA reads TGTGCCAGCAGCTTGGGGACAAGCTCCTACGAGCAGTACTTC.